The 6 T cell receptor beta chains presented below share a single source sample, sequenced in a study of control samples from healthy donors and cancer patients. TCRdb's table, derived via immunoSEQ multiplex PCR, lists solely in-frame clones and lacks some. The sample consists of about 140,000 clones, 80% to 95% of them appearing once. Input material: blood. The receptors originated from a man aged 25-40 years in good health.

The rearrangement links TRBV2 to TRBJ2-3; D gene unclear. The CDR3 spans 11 residues. V lost 4 bases to trimming and J lost 5 bases, with 4 bases between them. Germline V gene sequence: CDR1 SNHLY, CDR2 FYNNEI. CDR3 sequence (DNA): TGTGCCAGCAGTGGGGGAGATACGCAGTATTTT. Translated: CASSGGDTQYF. The full variable domain, completed using reference TRBV2 and TRBJ2-3, is EPEVTQTPSHQVTQMGQEVILRCVPISNHLYFYWYRQILGQKVEFLVSFYNNEISEKSEIFDDQFSVERPDGSNFTLKIRSTKLEDSAMYFCASSGGDTQYFGPGTRLTVL.

This clone was seen just once. The chain uses TRBV12-2 and TRBJ1-1; the table's D call, TRBD1, has no DNA check behind it. TRBV12-2 is a pseudogene locus. CDR3 size: 16 residues. DNA of the CDR3: TGTGCAAGTCGCCCACTCCTCGGGACAGTGAACACTGAAGCTTTCTTT. Translating it yields CASRPLLGTVNTEAFF.

This chain links TRBV4-1 with TRBJ1-6; no firm D call. The V gene's germline CDR1 is MGHRA and CDR2 YSYEKL. The CDR3 runs 17 residues. Trimming cost V 1 base and J 10 bases, with 20 bases left between them. The CDR3 nucleotides read TGCGCCAGCAGCCAAGGATTTCTTAAACGAACGGTCTCACCCCTCCACTTT. This translates into CASSQGFLKRTVSPLHF.

The chain combines TRBV28 with TRBJ1-2; D is perhaps TRBD1 (6 bases). Trimming stripped 6 bases from V and 14 bases from J, with 19 bases between. Germline CDR1 reads MDHEN; CDR2 reads SYDVKM. The CDR3 sequence is 12 residues long. The DNA of the CDR3 is TGTGCCAGCAGCAAAGTCGGGACAAGTACAACCTTC. Encoded protein: CASSKVGTSTTF.

The rearrangement joins TRBV4-1 to TRBJ1-2; D remains unclear. V was clipped by 0 bases and J by 4 bases, with 12 bases between them. The V gene's germline CDR1 is MGHRA and CDR2 YSYEKL. The CDR3 has 15 amino acids. CDR3: CASSQEGSESYGYTF. CDR3 nucleotides: TGCGCCAGCAGCCAAGAAGGGTCAGAGAGCTATGGCTACACCTTC.

The V and J genes are TRBV27 and TRBJ2-2; D perhaps matches TRBD2 (6 bases). Germline assignment: CDR1 MNHEY and CDR2 SMNVEV (reference sequence). The CDR3 contains 16 residues. Trimming shortened V by 5 bases and J by 3 bases, and 16 bases separated the two germline ends. In DNA, the CDR3 is TGTGCCAGCAGTGAATGGGGCGGGGTGGACACCGGGGAGCTGTTTTTT. Encoded protein: CASSEWGGVDTGELFF.